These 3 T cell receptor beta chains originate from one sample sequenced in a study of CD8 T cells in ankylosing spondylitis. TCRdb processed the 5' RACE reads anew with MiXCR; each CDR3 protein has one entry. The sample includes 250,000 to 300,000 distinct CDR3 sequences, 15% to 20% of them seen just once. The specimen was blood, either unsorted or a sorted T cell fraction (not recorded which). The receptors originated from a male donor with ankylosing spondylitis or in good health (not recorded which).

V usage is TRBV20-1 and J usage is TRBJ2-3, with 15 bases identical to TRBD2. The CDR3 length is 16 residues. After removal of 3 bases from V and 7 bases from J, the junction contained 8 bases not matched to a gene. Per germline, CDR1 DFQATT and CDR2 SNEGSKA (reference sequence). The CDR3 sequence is CSASRTSGRAENTQYF. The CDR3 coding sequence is TGCAGTGCTAGCCGGACTAGCGGGAGGGCGGAAAATACGCAGTATTTT.

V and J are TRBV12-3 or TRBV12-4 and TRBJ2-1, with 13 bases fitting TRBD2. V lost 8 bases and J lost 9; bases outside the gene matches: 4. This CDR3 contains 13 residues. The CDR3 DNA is TGTGCCAGCTTGGGACTAGCGGGGAGTGAGCAGTTCTTC. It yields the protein CASLGLAGSEQFF.

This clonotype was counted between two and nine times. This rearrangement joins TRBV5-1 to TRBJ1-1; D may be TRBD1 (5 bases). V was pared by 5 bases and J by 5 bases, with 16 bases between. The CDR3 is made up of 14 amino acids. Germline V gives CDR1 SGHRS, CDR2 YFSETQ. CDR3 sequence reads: CASSAGLDITEAFF. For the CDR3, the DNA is TGCGCCAGCAGTGCGGGACTTGATATTACTGAAGCTTTCTTT.